The 11 T cell receptor beta chains in this list originate from one sample, sequenced in a study of CD8 T cells in ankylosing spondylitis. The study, taken as a whole, reports: It appeared that ankylosing spondylitis blood was characterized by a TCR beta motif of about 8 highly homologous variants.

Antigen specificity for these receptors is unknown. TCRdb called the 5' RACE reads again in MiXCR, with one record for every CDR3 protein. The sample has hundreds of thousands of distinct CDR3 sequences, roughly 12% seen once. Sequences were obtained from blood, either unsorted or a sorted T cell fraction (not recorded which). The source is a male donor with ankylosing spondylitis.

This clonotype has more than one count but fewer than ten. This chain links TRBV10-3 with TRBJ2-7, with a tentative D call TRBD1 (6 bases). The CDR3 sequence is 14 residues long. Trimming shortened V by 4 bases and J by 5 bases, and 15 bases separated the two germline ends. Germline V gives CDR1 ENHRY, CDR2 SYGVKD. Here the CDR3 reads CAISADSAQDEQYF. Written as DNA, the CDR3 is TGTGCCATCAGTGCGGACAGTGCCCAGGACGAGCAGTACTTC.

This rearrangement joins TRBV7-2 to TRBJ1-2, with 9 bases that match TRBD1. Germline CDR1 reads SGHTA; CDR2 reads FQGNSA. V shed 1 base, J shed 8 bases, and the junction held 8 bases outside the gene matches. The length of the CDR3 is 15 residues. CDR3 in amino acids: CASSLGGQGSRGYTF. The CDR3 nucleotides are TGTGCCAGCAGCTTAGGAGGACAGGGGTCGAGAGGCTACACCTTC.

This chain connects TRBV6-5 to TRBJ2-3, with D possibly being TRBD2 (5 bases). With 3 bases removed from V and 0 bases from J, the gap between germline ends came to 10 bases. The CDR3 is made up of 15 amino acids. Germline-derived CDR1 and CDR2 are MNHEY and SVGAGI. CDR3: CASSYTRASTDTQYF. The CDR3 coding sequence is TGTGCCAGCAGTTATACTAGGGCTAGCACAGATACGCAGTATTTT.

The sample holds many counts of this clonotype. The chain carries TRBV20-1 and TRBJ2-3, with a tentative D call TRBD1 (6 bases). CDR1 DFQATT and CDR2 SNEGSKA come from the germline V gene (reference sequence). There are 14 residues in the CDR3. The V end was cut by 0 bases, the J end by 6 bases, with 13 bases between. The CDR3 DNA reads as TGCAGTGCTAGAGATGGGCAGGGGATGGATACGCAGTATTTT. This codes for CSARDGQGMDTQYF.

The chain employs TRBV20-1 and TRBJ2-5; 10 bases match TRBD1. The ends lost 0 bases at V and 7 bases at J; junction bases unmatched: 14. Germline CDR1 reads DFQATT; CDR2 reads SNEGSKA (reference sequence). The CDR3 length is 17 residues. CDR3 region: CSARDPTGGGGSWTQYF. The CDR3 DNA follows: TGCAGTGCTAGAGACCCGACAGGGGGCGGGGGTTCGTGGACCCAGTACTTC.

This chain links TRBV30 with TRBJ2-7; 8 positions agree with TRBD1. The CDR3 totals 14 residues. Germline V gene sequence: CDR1 GTSNPN, CDR2 SVGIG (reference sequence). After removal of 4 bases from V and 0 bases from J, the junction contained 5 bases not matched to a gene. The DNA for the CDR3 is TGTGCCTGGAATGACAGGGGTGGCTCCTACGAGCAGTACTTC. It codes for CAWNDRGGSYEQYF. The full variable domain, with the rest looked up from reference TRBV30 and TRBJ2-7, is SQTIHQWPATLVQPVGSPLSLECTVEGTSNPNLYWYRQAAGRGLQLLFYSVGIGQISSEVPQNLSASRPQDRQFILSSKKLLLSDSGFYLCAWNDRGGSYEQYFGPGTRLTVT.

This clonotype was seen only a few times. CDR3 DNA: TGCAGTGCTAGAGTTACGGGAGGGGCTGAAGCTTTCTTT. Its translation: CSARVTGGAEAFF. This chain joins TRBV20-1 and TRBJ1-1; tentative D call: TRBD1 (5 bases). The V gene's germline CDR1 is DFQATT and CDR2 SNEGSKA (reference sequence). V was trimmed by 1 base and J by 6 bases, leaving 12 bases between them. The CDR3 covers 13 residues.

This clonotype was seen many times. The chain recombines TRBV6-5 with TRBJ2-5; no firm D call. The V and J ends lost 1 base and 3 bases respectively, with 12 bases between them. CDR1 is MNHEY, CDR2 SVGAGI, per germline. CDR3 length: 15 residues. CDR3 nucleotides: TGTGCCAGCAGTTACTACAGTTGGGATGAAGAGACCCAGTACTTC. The encoded protein is CASSYYSWDEETQYF.

V gene TRBV10-3 combines with J gene TRBJ1-3; D uncertain. The germline V and J ends were trimmed by 5 bases and 4 bases, with 12 bases remaining between them. Per germline, CDR1 ENHRY and CDR2 SYGVKD. This CDR3 comprises 14 residues. CDR3: CAISTELVGNTIYF. In DNA, the CDR3 is TGTGCCATCAGTACAGAGTTGGTCGGAAACACCATATATTTT.

The genes are TRBV5-1 and TRBJ2-3; maybe TRBD1 (6 bases). The germline CDR1 and CDR2 sequences are SGHRS and YFSETQ. The V end lost 5 bases, the J end lost 0 bases, and 16 bases lay between the germline ends. The CDR3 contains 16 residues. CDR3: CASRDRPAASTDTQYF. The CDR3 DNA follows: TGCGCCAGCAGAGACAGGCCAGCAGCTAGCACAGATACGCAGTATTTT. The variable domain in full, with the rest retrieved from reference TRBV5-1 and TRBJ2-3, is KAGVTQTPRYLIKTRGQQVTLSCSPISGHRSVSWYQQTPGQGLQFLFEYFSETQRNKGNFPGRFSGRQFSNSRSEMNVSTLELGDSALYLCASRDRPAASTDTQYFGPGTRLTVL.

DNA of the CDR3: TGTGCCAGCTCACCAGCGTCCACAGAAAGCTACACCTTC. This codes for CASSPASTESYTF. V usage is TRBV18 and J usage is TRBJ1-2; no clear D gene. The length of the CDR3 is 13 residues. Trimming pared 2 bases from V and 9 bases from J, leaving 13 bases between. Per germline, CDR1 KGHSH and CDR2 LQKENI.